These 16 T cell receptor beta chains originate from one sample sequenced in a study of blood T cell repertoires in COVID-19. Produced via immunoSEQ multiplex PCR; TCRdb's table is partial and in-frame only. In the table there are around 300,000 clones, around 91% of which are singletons. The sample taken for sequencing was peripheral blood. These receptor sequences come from a woman between 40 and 55 years old with COVID-19, enrolled during active disease.

The chain joins TRBV2 to TRBJ2-7; D is uncertain. V lost 7 bases to trimming and J lost 4 bases, with 14 bases between them. Per germline, CDR1 SNHLY and CDR2 FYNNEI. There are 13 residues in the CDR3. CDR3: CASTAVGRYEQYF. Written as DNA, the CDR3 is TGTGCCAGCACCGCGGTGGGTAGATACGAGCAGTACTTC.

This chain connects TRBV3-1 (or the pseudogene TRBV3-2) to TRBJ2-3, with D possibly TRBD2 on 6 matching bases. This CDR3 has 16 residues. Trimming removed 1 base from V and 6 bases from J, with 17 bases in between. Germline CDR1 reads LGHDT; CDR2 reads YNNKEL (reference sequence). This CDR3 is CASSQVPGRGGDTQYF. In DNA, the CDR3 is TGTGCCAGCAGCCAAGTCCCAGGGCGTGGGGGGGATACGCAGTATTTT.

The chain couples TRBV5-8 to TRBJ1-5; 12 nucleotides match TRBD1. The ends lost 4 bases at V and 4 bases at J; junction bases unmatched: 6. Germline V lookup: CDR1 SGHTS, CDR2 YDEGEE. There are 16 residues in the CDR3. Here the CDR3 DNA reads TGTGCCAGCAGCCCGGGACAGGGGGCGATGAATCAGCCCCAGCATTTT. Protein sequence: CASSPGQGAMNQPQHF.

The gene calls are TRBV9 and TRBJ1-3; D call uncertain. Germline CDR1 reads SGDLS; CDR2 reads YYNGEE. V dropped 3 bases and J dropped 0 bases, with 13 bases sitting between them. CDR3 size: 16 residues. The CDR3 nucleotides are TGTGCCAGCAGCGCCTCAGGTGGTTTCTCTGGAAACACCATATATTTT. Residues: CASSASGGFSGNTIYF.

V usage is TRBV27 and J usage is TRBJ1-4, with a possible D match to TRBD1 (5 bases). The germline gives CDR1 MNHEY, CDR2 SMNVEV (reference sequence). The CDR3 runs 15 residues. V was trimmed by 0 bases and J by 7 bases, leaving 12 bases between them. The CDR3 nucleotides read TGTGCCAGCAGTTTATCGGGGGGGGTCGCTGAAAAACTGTTTTTT. This translates into CASSLSGGVAEKLFF.

The rearrangement joins TRBV5-1 to TRBJ2-1; a possible D gene is TRBD2 (6 bases). The V end lost 7 bases, the J end lost 5 bases, and 19 bases lay between the germline ends. Germline CDR1 and CDR2: SGHRS and YFSETQ. CDR3 length equals 15 residues. The DNA for the CDR3 is TGCGCCAGCTCCCGTGGCGGGAACCTTAACAATGAGCAGTTCTTC. It yields the protein CASSRGGNLNNEQFF.

The count of this clone is one. The rearrangement joins TRBV6-2 or TRBV6-3 to TRBJ2-7; 8 nucleotides line up with TRBD1. Germline assignment: CDR1 MNHEY and CDR2 SVGEGT. This CDR3 is 15 amino acids long. Trimming removed 2 bases from V and 7 bases from J; junction bases left unmatched: 10. CDR3 coding DNA: TGTGCCAGCAGTTACCTGAGGACAGGGCTGAGAGAGCAGTACTTC. It encodes CASSYLRTGLREQYF.

The chain uses TRBV19 and TRBJ2-2, with D tentatively TRBD2 (5 bases). The CDR3 contains 16 residues. Germline CDR1 and CDR2: LNHDA and SQIVND (reference sequence). V dropped 5 bases and J dropped 0 bases, with 13 bases sitting between them. CDR3: CASSASLGANTGELFF. The CDR3 coding sequence is TGTGCCAGTAGTGCCTCTCTCGGGGCGAACACCGGGGAGCTGTTTTTT.

This chain joins TRBV10-2 and TRBJ1-2; a weak D match, TRBD1 (6 bases). V lost 10 bases to trimming and J lost 8 bases, with 20 bases between them. CDR1 and CDR2 from the germline V gene are WSHSY and SAAADI. The CDR3 is 13 amino acids. The CDR3 DNA sequence: TGCGCCACCTCCGGGCAGGGGAGCAAGGGCTACACCTTC. Protein product: CATSGQGSKGYTF.

The rearrangement links TRBV5-5 to TRBJ1-5, with TRBD1 identical over 9 bases. The CDR3 has 18 residues. Germline V gives CDR1 SGHKS, CDR2 YYEKEE (reference sequence). J was trimmed by 0 bases and V by 4 bases; bases with no gene match: 11. CDR3 DNA sequence: TGTGCCAGCAGCCCCATCAGGACAGGGGATAATAGCAATCAGCCCCAGCATTTT. Encoded protein: CASSPIRTGDNSNQPQHF.

This chain links TRBV5-1 with TRBJ2-7; 7 nucleotides line up with TRBD1. Germline V CDR1 and CDR2: SGHRS, YFSETQ. The CDR3 runs to 14 residues. V gave up 2 bases and J gave up 5 bases; unmatched junction bases: 7. The CDR3 region is CASSFKGTVDEQYF. The CDR3 region has the DNA TGCGCCAGCAGCTTTAAGGGGACAGTCGACGAGCAGTACTTC. The whole variable domain, remainder taken from reference TRBV5-1 and TRBJ2-7, is KAGVTQTPRYLIKTRGQQVTLSCSPISGHRSVSWYQQTPGQGLQFLFEYFSETQRNKGNFPGRFSGRQFSNSRSEMNVSTLELGDSALYLCASSFKGTVDEQYFGPGTRLTVT.

This clone was observed a few times. J is TRBJ1-2 and V is TRBV7-2, with D maybe TRBD1 (6 bases). V was clipped by 2 bases and J by 6 bases, with 10 bases between them. The V gene's germline CDR1 is SGHTA and CDR2 FQGNSA. The CDR3 is 13 residues long. CDR3: CASSLKGVHGYTF. CDR3 sequence (DNA): TGTGCCAGCAGCTTAAAGGGGGTCCATGGCTACACCTTC.

The rearrangement joins TRBV10-3 to TRBJ2-7; TRBD1 matches 10 bases. V was clipped by 5 bases and J by 6 bases; unmatched bases: 4. CDR1 and CDR2 (germline): ENHRY, SYGVKD. The CDR3 is made up of 13 amino acids. The CDR3 DNA sequence: TGTGCCATCAGTCTGGACAGGGGGATCGAGCAGTACTTC. It encodes CAISLDRGIEQYF.

CDR3 sequence (DNA): TGTGCCAGCAGCTTAGTGGGAAGCAGGGACACTGAAGCTTTCTTT. This gives the protein CASSLVGSRDTEAFF. The chain uses TRBV7-2 and TRBJ1-1, with D maybe TRBD1 (5 bases). There are 15 residues in the CDR3. Per the germline V gene, CDR1 is SGHTA and CDR2 is FQGNSA. V dropped 1 base and J dropped 3 bases, with 12 bases sitting between them.

The V gene is TRBV3-1 (or the pseudogene TRBV3-2), the J gene TRBJ1-4; the D is unclear. There are 14 residues in the CDR3. The germline V gene encodes CDR1 LGHDT and CDR2 YNNKEL (reference sequence). Trimming cost V 2 bases and J 14 bases, with 18 bases left between them. The CDR3 DNA reads TGTGCCAGCAGCCAACGTTCCGGGTCGGAAAGTCTGTTTTTT. The encoded protein is CASSQRSGSESLFF.

This clone came up once. V and J are TRBV28 and TRBJ2-4; 10 nucleotides line up with TRBD2. V shed 2 bases, J shed 0 bases, and the junction held 13 bases outside the gene matches. Germline CDR1 is MDHEN and CDR2 is SYDVKM. The CDR3 has 20 amino acids. The DNA of the CDR3 is TGTGCCAGCAGTTTACCCCTAGCGGGAGTCGCCGGACTAGCCAAAAACATTCAGTACTTC. This sequence encodes CASSLPLAGVAGLAKNIQYF.